The next 5 T cell receptor beta chains were all read from a single sample in a study of vaccination and CD4 T cells after COVID-19 (dated by TCRdb to between 2021 and 2024). Receptor amplification or capture employed PCR. Reads for this sample came from an Illumina iSeq 100. DNA from cultured CD4+ T cells underwent TCR sequencing with the Oncomine TCR Beta short-read assay at the Johns Hopkins FTIC core. The QIAamp micro DNA kit was used to extract genomic DNA from the cultured CD4+ T cells. Using fastp trimming at Q25 and MiXCR clonotype assembly, TCRdb reanalyzed the public sequencing data and kept in-frame beta chains. A single entry per CDR3 protein holds the most common genes and DNA from its merged rows. The sample profile shows roughly 10,000 distinct CDR3 sequences; 38% of them were found once. Approximately 14% of the sample comes from the top ten. Their cognate antigens are unknown. The treatment or condition label corresponds to: roughly 10-day PBMC culture with coronavirus spike peptide pools or control peptides (ViraFEST assay). CD4+ T cells from unexposed donors were collected before the COVID-19 pandemic (2011-2018).

Sequencing used CD4+ T cells from blood, cultured in vitro. All receptors come from a human donor in good health.

The V call is TRBV5-1, the J call TRBJ1-3, with no clear D. This CDR3 contains 14 residues. Deletions cut 5 bases from V and 4 bases from J, with 13 bases between. Germline lookup yields CDR1 SGHRS and CDR2 YFSETQ. CDR3 DNA sequence: TGCGCCAGCAGACGAGAGGGTAGCGGAAACACCATATATTTT. It codes for CASRREGSGNTIYF.

In its sample, this clonotype was seen a few times. This rearrangement joins TRBV10-3 to TRBJ1-1; no firm D call. The V gene lost 0 bases and the J gene lost 1 base, with 6 bases spanning the gap. Per germline, CDR1 ENHRY and CDR2 SYGVKD. CDR3 length: 14 amino acids. CDR3 sequence reads: CAISESLGNTEAFF. The CDR3 DNA reads TGTGCCATCAGTGAGTCTTTAGGGAACACTGAAGCTTTCTTT.

This clonotype appeared a few times. The chain joins TRBV7-2 to TRBJ2-5, with 9 bases fitting TRBD2. CDR1 is SGHTA, CDR2 FQGNSA, per germline. V trimming: 1 base; J trimming: 5 bases; junction bases outside the gene matches: 8. The length of the CDR3 is 16 residues. The CDR3: CASSLDGGRATETQYF. DNA for the CDR3: TGTGCCAGCAGCTTAGATGGCGGGAGGGCCACTGAGACCCAGTACTTC.

The V gene is TRBV5-4, the J gene TRBJ2-3, with 10 nucleotides matching TRBD2. The CDR3 length is 15 residues. The ends lost 5 bases at V and 5 bases at J; junction bases unmatched: 8. Germline V gene lookup returns CDR1 SGHNT and CDR2 YYREEE (reference sequence). Here the CDR3 DNA reads TGTGCCAGCAGGAAGCGGGAGGGTCAGGGAGATACGCAGTATTTT. Protein product: CASRKREGQGDTQYF.

This clonotype is classed as medium-sized. The CDR3 region is CASSMDPNTEAFF. CDR3 DNA: TGTGCCAGCAGCATGGACCCGAACACTGAAGCTTTCTTT. This chain links TRBV7-3 with TRBJ1-1; unclear D gene. The germline gives CDR1 SGHTA, CDR2 FQGTGA. CDR3 length: 13 residues. Trimming took off 5 bases at V and 1 base at J, with 8 bases between the two ends.